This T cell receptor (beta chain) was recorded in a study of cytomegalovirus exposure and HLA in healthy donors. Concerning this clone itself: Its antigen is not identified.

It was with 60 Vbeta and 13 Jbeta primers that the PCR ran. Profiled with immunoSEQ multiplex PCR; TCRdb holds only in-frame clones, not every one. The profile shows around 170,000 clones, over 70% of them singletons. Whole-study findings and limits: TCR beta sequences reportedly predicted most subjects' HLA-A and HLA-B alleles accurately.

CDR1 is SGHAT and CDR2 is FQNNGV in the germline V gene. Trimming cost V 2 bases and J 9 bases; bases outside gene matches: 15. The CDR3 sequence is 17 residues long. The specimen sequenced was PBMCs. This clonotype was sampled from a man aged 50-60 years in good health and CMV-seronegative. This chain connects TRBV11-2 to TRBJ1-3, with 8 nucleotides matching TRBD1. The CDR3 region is CASSLLALDRGGGTIYF. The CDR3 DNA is TGTGCCAGCAGCTTATTGGCCCTCGACAGGGGTGGAGGCACCATATATTTT.